These 25 T cell receptor beta chains originate from one sample sequenced in a study of blood T cell repertoires in COVID-19. Using immunoSEQ multiplex PCR, the repertoire was profiled, and TCRdb retains in-frame clones only, with some absent. The sample shows approximately 160,000 clones, about 85% of them seen only once. The sample consisted of peripheral blood. The receptors stem from a man between 60 and 75 years old who had recovered from COVID-19.

The genes are TRBV5-5 and TRBJ2-7; TRBD1 is a possible D gene (5 bases). The CDR3 loop spans 13 amino acids. Germline assignment: CDR1 SGHKS and CDR2 YYEKEE (reference sequence). Trimming removed 2 bases from V and 5 bases from J, with 11 bases in between. CDR3 sequence: CASSLRQGHEQYF. CDR3 bases: TGTGCCAGCAGCTTAAGGCAGGGCCACGAGCAGTACTTC.

The V and J genes are TRBV7-2 and TRBJ1-2; 8 bases line up with TRBD1. V lost 2 bases to trimming and J lost 5 bases; unmatched junction nucleotides: 7. Looked up from germline, CDR1 is SGHTA and CDR2 is FQGNSA. The CDR3 loop spans 15 amino acids. CDR3 loop: CASSLQTGVRYGYTF. As DNA, the CDR3 is TGTGCCAGCAGCTTACAGACAGGGGTTCGGTATGGCTACACCTTC.

J is TRBJ2-2 and V is TRBV27; TRBD2 aligns across 11 bases. The V segment lost 4 bases and the J segment 4 bases; nucleotides outside the gene matches: 5. Looked up from germline, CDR1 is MNHEY and CDR2 is SMNVEV (reference sequence). The CDR3 covers 16 residues. CDR3 loop: CASSSLAGGGTGELFF. For the CDR3, the DNA is TGTGCCAGCAGTTCTCTAGCGGGGGGTGGCACCGGGGAGCTGTTTTTT.

The rearrangement uses TRBV7-8 and TRBJ2-5; D is perhaps TRBD2 (6 bases). Germline CDR1 reads SGHVS; CDR2 reads FQNEAQ. Trimming cost V 3 bases and J 5 bases, with 7 bases left between them. The CDR3 runs 12 residues. DNA for the CDR3: TGTGCCAGCAGCTTGGGGAGGGAGACCCAGTACTTC. Protein product: CASSLGRETQYF. Full variable domain (outside the CDR3, taken from reference TRBV7-8 and TRBJ2-5): GAGVSQSPRYKVAKRGQDVALRCDPISGHVSLFWYQQALGQGPEFLTYFQNEAQLDKSGLPSDRFFAERPEGSVSTLKIQRTQQEDSAVYLCASSLGRETQYFGPGTRLLVL.

The chain carries TRBV20-1 and TRBJ2-3; TRBD2 aligns across 9 bases. Germline-derived CDR1 and CDR2 are DFQATT and SNEGSKA (reference sequence). The CDR3 spans 17 residues. V lost 3 bases to trimming and J lost 2 bases; unmatched junction nucleotides: 12. CDR3 bases: TGCAGTGCTAGTATGCGGTCGGCGGGGGGGATCACAGATACGCAGTATTTT. This codes for CSASMRSAGGITDTQYF.

The CDR3 DNA follows: TGTGCCAGCACGGACTCGCCGGGCTACACCTTC. Residues: CASTDSPGYTF. This chain joins TRBV2 and TRBJ1-2; unclear D gene. The CDR3 consists of 11 residues. The V gene lost 7 bases and the J gene lost 8 bases, with 11 bases spanning the gap. The germline gives CDR1 SNHLY, CDR2 FYNNEI. The complete variable domain, with remaining parts taken from reference TRBV2 and TRBJ1-2, reads EPEVTQTPSHQVTQMGQEVILRCVPISNHLYFYWYRQILGQKVEFLVSFYNNEISEKSEIFDDQFSVERPDGSNFTLKIRSTKLEDSAMYFCASTDSPGYTFGSGTRLTVV.

This rearrangement joins TRBV4-2 to TRBJ2-7; D may be TRBD1 (5 bases). This CDR3 has 12 amino acids. Looked up from germline, CDR1 is LGHNA and CDR2 is YNFKEQ. V lost 1 base, J lost 7 bases, and 8 bases lay in between. The chain's CDR3 is CASSQARTEQYF. CDR3 nucleotides: TGTGCCAGCAGCCAAGCGAGGACAGAGCAGTACTTC.

V and J are TRBV5-8 and TRBJ1-2; D might be TRBD1 (5 bases). CDR1 and CDR2 (germline): SGHTS, YDEGEE. The length of the CDR3 is 14 residues. Trimming took off 3 bases at V and 4 bases at J, with 13 bases between the two ends. The DNA of the CDR3 is TGTGCCAGCAGCTGGGGGGGGAGCTCCTATGGCTACACCTTC. Its translation is CASSWGGSSYGYTF.

The genes are TRBV12-5 and TRBJ1-5; D gene unclear. V lost 5 bases and J lost 9, with 17 bases in between. The CDR3 length is 14 residues. In germline, CDR1 is LGHNT, CDR2 FRNRAP. Here the CDR3 reads CASGTRQQEWPQHF. The CDR3 coding sequence is TGTGCTAGTGGTACTAGGCAGCAGGAATGGCCCCAGCATTTT.

V and J are TRBV7-2 and TRBJ2-3; TRBD2 matches at 8 bases. J was trimmed by 9 bases and V by 3 bases; bases with no gene match: 5. Germline V gene sequence: CDR1 SGHTA, CDR2 FQGNSA. This CDR3 is built from 13 residues. The CDR3 region is CASSLTGGATQYF. The CDR3 DNA follows: TGTGCCAGCAGCTTGACGGGGGGGGCCACGCAGTATTTT.

V and J are TRBV16 and TRBJ2-7; a weak D match, TRBD1 (5 bases). The CDR3 runs 15 residues. Between the trimmed V and J ends, which lost 4 bases and 2 bases, there was a span of 15 bases. From germline, CDR1 is KGHSY and CDR2 FQNENV. The DNA for the CDR3 is TGTGCCAGCAGCCTAAGTCCAGGGCCGACCTACGAGCAGTACTTC. Translating gives CASSLSPGPTYEQYF. The variable domain in full, with the rest retrieved from reference TRBV16 and TRBJ2-7, is GEEVAQTPKHLVRGEGQKAKLYCAPIKGHSYVFWYQQVLKNEFKFLISFQNENVFDETGMPKERFSAKCLPNSPCSLEIQATKLEDSAVYFCASSLSPGPTYEQYFGPGTRLTVT.

CDR3 sequence (DNA): TGCAGCGTTTTCGGGGTGAACACTGAAGCTTTCTTT. Residues: CSVFGVNTEAFF. This chain joins TRBV29-1 and TRBJ1-1; D not certain. The CDR3 runs to 12 residues. Germline V gene lookup returns CDR1 SQVTM and CDR2 ANQGSEA. The V gene lost 5 bases and the J gene lost 0 bases, with 7 bases spanning the gap.

This clone was seen more than once but under ten times. The V gene is TRBV27, the J gene TRBJ1-1; the match to TRBD1 covers 8 bases. Germline CDR1 MNHEY, CDR2 SMNVEV (reference sequence). This CDR3 is built from 14 residues. Germline trimming cut 2 bases from V and 5 bases from J; bases unmatched to any gene: 4. This CDR3 is CASSLTTGETEAFF. The CDR3 DNA sequence: TGTGCCAGCAGTTTAACGACAGGGGAGACTGAAGCTTTCTTT.

V and J are TRBV4-1 and TRBJ2-7, with D perhaps TRBD2 (5 bases). The CDR3 is made up of 14 amino acids. The V end was cut by 2 bases, the J end by 6 bases, with 14 bases between. The germline V gene encodes CDR1 MGHRA and CDR2 YSYEKL. Here the CDR3 reads CASSQSRGVGEQYF. CDR3 bases: TGCGCCAGCAGCCAATCCCGGGGAGTGGGCGAGCAGTACTTC.

The rearrangement uses TRBV6-4 and TRBJ1-5; D unresolved. Germline V CDR1 and CDR2: MRHNA, SNTAGT. This CDR3 is built from 14 residues. V was trimmed by 2 bases and J by 2 bases, leaving 7 bases between them. CDR3 sequence reads: CASSDARGNQPQHF. The CDR3 bases are TGTGCCAGCAGTGACGCCCGAGGCAATCAGCCCCAGCATTTT.

V usage is TRBV6-6 and J usage is TRBJ1-2; no clear D. The CDR3 is made up of 15 amino acids. Trimming took 2 bases from V and 8 from J, leaving 18 bases between them. CDR1 is MNHNY and CDR2 is SVGAGI in the germline V gene (reference sequence). CDR3 sequence reads: CASSYPPRGGWGYTF. The CDR3 DNA follows: TGTGCCAGCAGTTACCCCCCCCGGGGAGGGTGGGGCTACACCTTC.

The gene calls are TRBV6-4 and TRBJ1-2; tentative D call: TRBD1 (5 bases). Trimming took off 1 base at V and 2 bases at J, with 8 bases between the two ends. CDR1 MRHNA and CDR2 SNTAGT come from the germline V gene. CDR3 length: 14 residues. CDR3 bases: TGTGCCAGCAGTGACTACTACAGGAACTATGGCTACACCTTC. Its protein product is CASSDYYRNYGYTF.

This chain uses TRBV4-3 with TRBJ2-3, with 9 bases identical to TRBD1. The CDR3 extends over 17 amino acids. The V gene's germline CDR1 is LGHNA and CDR2 YSLEER. J gave up 4 bases and V 0 bases, and 8 bases lay outside the gene matches. CDR3: CASSQEVTDRGADTQYF. CDR3 DNA sequence: TGCGCCAGCAGCCAAGAGGTGACGGACAGGGGCGCAGATACGCAGTATTTT.

The chain employs TRBV7-2 and TRBJ2-3; D ambiguous. The CDR3 is made up of 16 amino acids. Germline CDR1 and CDR2: SGHTA and FQGNSA. Trimming took 0 bases from V and 0 from J, leaving 10 bases between them. CDR3 in DNA: TGTGCCAGCAGCTTAGCTCCAGCGACTAGCACAGATACGCAGTATTTT. It codes for CASSLAPATSTDTQYF.

This clone was recorded a few times. The chain has TRBV29-1 and TRBJ2-7; the match to TRBD1 covers 10 bases. Germline V gene sequence: CDR1 SQVTM, CDR2 ANQGSEA. This CDR3 region has 12 residues. Trimming cost V 4 bases and J 3 bases; bases outside gene matches: 0. The CDR3 here is CSVGDRGYEQYF. CDR3 nucleotide sequence: TGCAGCGTTGGGGACAGGGGCTACGAGCAGTACTTC.

This rearrangement joins TRBV19 to TRBJ2-3, with D perhaps matching TRBD2 (6 bases). Germline CDR1 reads LNHDA; CDR2 reads SQIVND (reference sequence). The CDR3 runs to 15 residues. Trimming removed 3 bases at V and 4 bases at J, with 14 bases between. CDR3 protein: CASSIWRGDSDTQYF. The CDR3 region has the DNA TGTGCCAGTAGTATCTGGCGGGGCGACTCAGATACGCAGTATTTT. Looking up the rest from reference TRBV19 and TRBJ2-3 gives the full variable domain: DGGITQSPKYLFRKEGQNVTLSCEQNLNHDAMYWYRQDPGQGLRLIYYSQIVNDFQKGDIAEGYSVSREKKESFPLTVTSAQKNPTAFYLCASSIWRGDSDTQYFGPGTRLTVL.

The chain recombines TRBV5-4 with TRBJ2-1; 7 positions match TRBD1. CDR3 length equals 14 residues. The germline CDR1 and CDR2 sequences are SGHNT and YYREEE (reference sequence). V shed 3 bases and J 4 bases; nucleotides not matched to a gene: 4. CDR3 bases: TGTGCCAGCAGCTATAAGACAGGGTACAATGAGCAGTTCTTC. It encodes CASSYKTGYNEQFF. The full variable domain, completed using reference TRBV5-4 and TRBJ2-1, is ETGVTQSPTHLIKTRGQQVTLRCSSQSGHNTVSWYQQALGQGPQFIFQYYREEENGRGNFPPRFSGLQFPNYSSELNVNALELDDSALYLCASSYKTGYNEQFFGPGTRLTVL.

The gene calls are TRBV5-1 and TRBJ2-7, with 9 bases that match TRBD1. V was clipped by 1 base and J by 4 bases; unmatched bases: 3. The CDR3 is 14 amino acids. Germline V gene sequence: CDR1 SGHRS, CDR2 YFSETQ. The CDR3 bases are TGCGCCAGCAGCTTGACAGGGGGCGGGTACGAGCAGTACTTC. Its translation is CASSLTGGGYEQYF.

The chain has TRBV3-1 (or the pseudogene TRBV3-2) and TRBJ2-7; no clear D. Trimming removed 3 bases at V and 1 base at J, with 10 bases between. The CDR3 contains 14 residues. Germline V lookup: CDR1 LGHDT, CDR2 YNNKEL (reference sequence). CDR3 amino acids: CASSHDTNSYEQYF. The CDR3 DNA sequence: TGTGCCAGCAGCCATGACACCAATTCCTACGAGCAGTACTTC.

V is TRBV7-8 and J is TRBJ2-7; 7 nucleotides align to TRBD1. Trimming cost V 4 bases and J 3 bases; bases outside gene matches: 9. The CDR3 extends over 15 amino acids. CDR1 SGHVS and CDR2 FQNEAQ come from the germline V gene. The CDR3 loop reads CASSSRDSPHYEQYF. The CDR3, as DNA: TGTGCCAGCAGCTCCCGGGACAGCCCCCACTACGAGCAGTACTTC.